This is a list of T cell receptor beta chains from one sample in a study of cytomegalovirus exposure and HLA in healthy donors. Here immunoSEQ multiplex PCR was the method, and the copy in TCRdb shows in-frame clones only, minus some. The sample lists roughly 130,000 clones, 80% to 90% occurring once. The sequenced material came from PBMCs. These receptors all come from a woman between 18 and 29 years old in good health and CMV-seropositive. The CDR3 runs from the conserved cysteine through the conserved F or W. The D gene is left open where the match is weak. A clone size is listed for some rows: how often the clone was seen (once, few, many), or a class if it is expanded.

D: NA
size: few
J: TRBJ2-1
V: TRBV6-8
DNA: TGTGCCAGCAGTTACTGGTTTCGGGGTTTCCATGAGCAGTTCTTC
CDR3: CASSYWFRGFHEQFF

D: NA
size: few
J: TRBJ1-1
V: TRBV7-6
DNA: TGTGCCAGCAGCTTAGCAGGCCCGGGGAACACTGAAGCTTTCTTT
CDR3: CASSLAGPGNTEAFF

D: TRBD1
size: NA
J: TRBJ1-1
V: TRBV19
DNA: TGTGCCAGTAGGGTCGAGGGGGACAGGGCTGAAGCTTTCTTT
CDR3: CASRVEGDRAEAFF

D: NA
size: NA
J: TRBJ1-5
V: TRBV11-3
DNA: TGTGCCAGCAGCTTACCCCAGCAGGGGTCCGGTCAGCCCCAGCATTTT
CDR3: CASSLPQQGSGQPQHF

D: TRBD1
size: NA
J: TRBJ2-5
V: TRBV27
DNA: TGTGCCAGCAGCACAGGACAGGGTTTGAAGACCCAGTACTTC
CDR3: CASSTGQGLKTQYF

D: TRBD2
size: NA
J: TRBJ2-3
V: TRBV28
DNA: TGTGCCAGCAGCTCCTACCAGCGGGGGGGCACAGATACGCAGTATTTT
CDR3: CASSSYQRGGTDTQYF

D: TRBD2
size: NA
J: TRBJ2-7
V: TRBV5-5
DNA: TGTGCCAGCAGCTTGCCATTACTAGCGGGGGCCTCCTACGAGCAGTACTTC
CDR3: CASSLPLLAGASYEQYF

D: NA
size: NA
J: TRBJ2-7
V: TRBV7-3
DNA: TGTGCCAGCAGCTTTTTGGCAGGGGACGAGCAGTACTTC
CDR3: CASSFLAGDEQYF

D: NA
size: NA
J: TRBJ1-2
V: TRBV5-1
DNA: TGCGCCAGCAGCTTGGCCCGAGAGGGCGACTATGGCTACACCTTC
CDR3: CASSLAREGDYGYTF

D: TRBD2
size: few
J: TRBJ2-3
V: TRBV5-1
DNA: TGCGCCAGCAGCTTCGGGGGAGGGACAGATACGCAGTATTTT
CDR3: CASSFGGGTDTQYF

D: TRBD1
size: NA
J: TRBJ2-2
V: TRBV25-1
DNA: TGTGCCAGCCTGACAGGGGGAGTCACCGGGGAGCTGTTTTTT
CDR3: CASLTGGVTGELFF

D: NA
size: once
J: TRBJ1-6
V: TRBV7-2
DNA: TGTGCCAGCAGCTTAGATTTCACCGGAGGTGATTCACCCCTCCACTTT
CDR3: CASSLDFTGGDSPLHF

D: TRBD1
size: NA
J: TRBJ2-7
V: TRBV2
DNA: TGTGCCAACGACAGGGGGAACCACGAGCAGTACTTC
CDR3: CANDRGNHEQYF

D: NA
size: NA
J: TRBJ2-7
V: TRBV19
DNA: TGTGCCAGTAGTAATCGCGGGTCCTCCTACGAGCAGTACTTC
CDR3: CASSNRGSSYEQYF

D: NA
size: NA
J: TRBJ2-7
V: TRBV7-9
DNA: TGTTCCAGCAGCCTGACAGGATCCCCTAGCTCCTACGAGCAGTACTTC
CDR3: CSSSLTGSPSSYEQYF

D: NA
size: NA
J: TRBJ1-6
V: TRBV27
DNA: TGTGCCAGCAGCTTGCAGGATAATTCACCCCTCCACTTT
CDR3: CASSLQDNSPLHF

D: TRBD1
size: NA
J: TRBJ1-5
V: TRBV6-5
DNA: TGTGCCAGCAGCTACTCCGGGACAGCACAGCCCCAGCATTTT
CDR3: CASSYSGTAQPQHF

D: NA
size: NA
J: TRBJ1-1
V: TRBV4-3
DNA: TGCGCCAGCAGCCAAGTGTCGGTAGGAGATCGAGGGAACACTGAAGCTTTCTTT
CDR3: CASSQVSVGDRGNTEAFF

D: NA
size: NA
J: TRBJ1-2
V: TRBV7-2
DNA: TGTGCCAGCAGCTTAGCCTTGGGCGGCTACACCTTC
CDR3: CASSLALGGYTF

D: TRBD1
size: once
J: TRBJ2-4
V: TRBV10-2
DNA: TGCGCCAGCAGTACAGGGGTAGGGGGAAACATTCAGTACTTC
CDR3: CASSTGVGGNIQYF

D: NA
size: NA
J: TRBJ2-7
V: TRBV7-2
DNA: TGTGCCAGCAGCTTTATCTTGGGGCACCCGTACTTC
CDR3: CASSFILGHPYF

D: NA
size: NA
J: TRBJ1-2
V: TRBV19
DNA: TGTGCCAGTAAGGATCGGGGGTTCGGCTATGGCTACACCTTC
CDR3: CASKDRGFGYGYTF

D: NA
size: NA
J: TRBJ2-1
V: TRBV11-3
DNA: TGTGCCAGCAGCCGTGACTCAGACAATGAGCAGTTCTTC
CDR3: CASSRDSDNEQFF

D: TRBD2
size: NA
J: TRBJ2-3
V: TRBV2
DNA: TGTGCCAGCAGCGGGACTAGTTGGGCAGATACGCAGTATTTT
CDR3: CASSGTSWADTQYF

D: TRBD1
size: few
J: TRBJ1-1
V: TRBV6-1
DNA: TGTGCCAGCAGGGACAGGGGGGGGTACACTGAAGCTTTCTTT
CDR3: CASRDRGGYTEAFF

D: TRBD1
size: NA
J: TRBJ1-6
V: TRBV4-1
DNA: TGCGCCAGCAGCCAAGACGACAGGGTCTCGGCACCCCTCCACTTT
CDR3: CASSQDDRVSAPLHF

D: NA
size: NA
J: TRBJ1-6
V: TRBV7-2
DNA: TGTGCCAGCAGTAGCGATAGGAGTTATTCACCCCTCCACTTT
CDR3: CASSSDRSYSPLHF

D: TRBD1
size: NA
J: TRBJ2-7
V: TRBV5-1
DNA: TGCGCCAGCAGCACGGGACAGGGGGCCTACGAGCAGTACTTC
CDR3: CASSTGQGAYEQYF

D: NA
size: NA
J: TRBJ1-1
V: TRBV9
DNA: TGTGCCAGCAGCGTAGAGTCTGGGGGCATAACTGAAGCTTTCTTT
CDR3: CASSVESGGITEAFF

D: TRBD2
size: NA
J: TRBJ2-2
V: TRBV19
DNA: TGTGCCAGTAGTATTGCTAGCGGGGGGGAGAACACCGGGGAGCTGTTTTTT
CDR3: CASSIASGGENTGELFF

D: TRBD1
size: NA
J: TRBJ1-2
V: TRBV28
DNA: TGTGCCAGCAGTTTATGGGACAGGGGGCGCCGGGAAACTAACTATGGCTACACCTTC
CDR3: CASSLWDRGRRETNYGYTF

D: NA
size: NA
J: TRBJ2-1
V: TRBV7-8
DNA: TGTGCCAGCAGCTTAGCGGGGGGGGCCGTAAATGAGCAGTTCTTC
CDR3: CASSLAGGAVNEQFF

D: NA
size: NA
J: TRBJ2-4
V: TRBV6-1
DNA: TGTGCCAGCAGTGGGATTGGGACCGTGGGGGGAATTCAGTACTTC
CDR3: CASSGIGTVGGIQYF